Sequencing of this T cell receptor (beta chain) was carried out in a study of technical replicates of blood from a handful of donors. V was clipped by 2 bases and J by 8 bases, with 15 bases between them. The length of the CDR3 is 15 residues. From germline, CDR1 is KGHSH and CDR2 LQKENI. Only in-frame clones appear in the TCRdb table, and some are missing; sequencing was by immunoSEQ multiplex PCR. The sample has more than 65,000 clones; 95% to 97% are singletons. The sample consisted of T cells isolated from PBMCs. The sequence came from a human donor in good health. This chain links TRBV18 with TRBJ1-4; no reliable D call. Here the CDR3 DNA reads TGTGCCAGCTCACCAAGCGACCCTCGGTGGGAAAAACTGTTTTTT. This encodes CASSPSDPRWEKLFF.